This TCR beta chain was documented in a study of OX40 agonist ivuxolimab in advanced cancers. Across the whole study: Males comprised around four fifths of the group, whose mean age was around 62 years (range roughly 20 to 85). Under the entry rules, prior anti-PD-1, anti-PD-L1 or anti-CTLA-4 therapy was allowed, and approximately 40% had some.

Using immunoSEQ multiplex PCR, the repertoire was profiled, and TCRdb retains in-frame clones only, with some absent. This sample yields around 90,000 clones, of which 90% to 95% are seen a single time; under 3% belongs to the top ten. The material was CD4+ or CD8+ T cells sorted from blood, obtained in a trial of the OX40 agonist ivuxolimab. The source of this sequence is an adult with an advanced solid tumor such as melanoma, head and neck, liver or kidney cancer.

The CDR3 region has the DNA TGTGCCTGGAGAGAGGGGAACACCGGGGAGCTGTTTTTT. Encoded protein: CAWREGNTGELFF. The chain recombines TRBV30 with TRBJ2-2; D is perhaps TRBD2 (5 bases). V shed 3 bases and J shed 1 base, with 6 bases lying between them. CDR1 is GTSNPN, CDR2 SVGIG, per germline (reference sequence). The CDR3 sequence is 13 residues long.